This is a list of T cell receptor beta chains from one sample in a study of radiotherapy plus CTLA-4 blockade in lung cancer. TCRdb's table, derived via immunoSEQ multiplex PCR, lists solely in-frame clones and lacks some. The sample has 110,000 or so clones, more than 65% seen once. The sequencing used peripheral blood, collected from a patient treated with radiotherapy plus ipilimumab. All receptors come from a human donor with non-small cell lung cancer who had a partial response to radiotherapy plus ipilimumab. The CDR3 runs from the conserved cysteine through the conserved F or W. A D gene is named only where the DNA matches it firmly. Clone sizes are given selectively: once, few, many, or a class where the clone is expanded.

DNA: TGTGCCACGACGGGACTAGCGGGAAAGGATTCCTACGAGCAGTACTTC
CDR3: CATTGLAGKDSYEQYF
size: .
length: 16
V: TRBV28
D: TRBD2
J: TRBJ2-7

DNA: TGTGCCAGCAGCCCCCGACTAGCGGGAGGCACAGATACGCAGTATTTT
CDR3: CASSPRLAGGTDTQYF
size: .
length: 16
V: TRBV7-2
D: TRBD2
J: TRBJ2-3

DNA: TGCAGCGGTAACAGGGATCTCAGCACTGAAGCTTTCTTT
CDR3: CSGNRDLSTEAFF
size: .
length: 13
V: TRBV29-1
D: .
J: TRBJ1-1

DNA: TGTGCCAGTAGTCAAGGCGGTGGAAACACCATATATTTT
CDR3: CASSQGGGNTIYF
size: .
length: 13
V: TRBV19
D: .
J: TRBJ1-3

DNA: TGCAGCGTTGGGAGGGGTGGAGGGACTGAAGCTTTCTTT
CDR3: CSVGRGGGTEAFF
size: once
length: 13
V: TRBV29-1
D: .
J: TRBJ1-1

DNA: TGTGCCAGTAAACTCGGGGAGCCGAGCTCTGGAAACACCATATATTTT
CDR3: CASKLGEPSSGNTIYF
size: few
length: 16
V: TRBV19
D: .
J: TRBJ1-3

DNA: TGTGCCAGCGACAGGCGAAGGGACATTCAGTACTTC
CDR3: CASDRRRDIQYF
size: .
length: 12
V: TRBV6-5
D: .
J: TRBJ2-4

DNA: TGTGCCAGCAGCCAAGCCTTGGGACAGGGTGGTACTGAAGCTTTCTTT
CDR3: CASSQALGQGGTEAFF
size: .
length: 16
V: TRBV14
D: TRBD1
J: TRBJ1-1

DNA: TGTGCCAGCACGGGAGGGAGCTCCTACGAGCAGTACTTC
CDR3: CASTGGSSYEQYF
size: .
length: 13
V: TRBV5-4
D: TRBD2
J: TRBJ2-7

DNA: TGTGCCAGTAGACCACAGGTACTATATGGCTACACCTTC
CDR3: CASRPQVLYGYTF
size: .
length: 13
V: TRBV19
D: .
J: TRBJ1-2

DNA: TGTGCCAGTAGCATTGGGCTGGACAGGTTCTATGGCTACACCTTC
CDR3: CASSIGLDRFYGYTF
size: few
length: 15
V: TRBV19
D: TRBD1
J: TRBJ1-2

DNA: TGCGCCAGCAGCCCACGCACGGACAGTGATCAGCCCCAGCATTTT
CDR3: CASSPRTDSDQPQHF
size: once
length: 15
V: TRBV4-1
D: .
J: TRBJ1-5

DNA: TGTGCCAGCAGTTTTACTGGGGCCAACGTCCTGACTTTC
CDR3: CASSFTGANVLTF
size: .
length: 13
V: TRBV28
D: .
J: TRBJ2-6

DNA: TGTGCCAGCAGCTCGGGACTAGCGGGAAGGCGAGGGGAGCAGTTCTTC
CDR3: CASSSGLAGRRGEQFF
size: .
length: 16
V: TRBV7-6
D: TRBD2
J: TRBJ2-1

DNA: TGTGCCAGCAGCTCAGGGGGCTTCAGCGGGGAGCTGTTTTTT
CDR3: CASSSGGFSGELFF
size: .
length: 14
V: TRBV14
D: TRBD1
J: TRBJ2-2

DNA: TGTGCCACTTCAGAGGGCGGATCTAAAGAGACCCAGTACTTC
CDR3: CATSEGGSKETQYF
size: .
length: 14
V: TRBV6-1
D: .
J: TRBJ2-5

DNA: TGCGCCAGCAGCTCGGGACAGGGGGACCTCACGATCGGGGAGCTGTTTTTT
CDR3: CASSSGQGDLTIGELFF
size: .
length: 17
V: TRBV5-1
D: TRBD1
J: TRBJ2-2

DNA: TGTGCCAGCAGCTTGGAGACAGGGGGTGAAGCTTTCTTT
CDR3: CASSLETGGEAFF
size: .
length: 13
V: TRBV5-4
D: TRBD1
J: TRBJ1-1

DNA: TGTGCCAGCAGCCCCTTTCTAACTAGCGGGAGGGCCCCAGATACGCAGTATTTT
CDR3: CASSPFLTSGRAPDTQYF
size: .
length: 18
V: TRBV9
D: TRBD2
J: TRBJ2-3

DNA: TGCGCCAGCAGCCTGGGAGGGACATCGGGAAACACCATATATTTT
CDR3: CASSLGGTSGNTIYF
size: .
length: 15
V: TRBV4-1
D: .
J: TRBJ1-3

DNA: TGCGCCAGCAGCCAATACGGGACAGTAAATGAAAAACTGTTTTTT
CDR3: CASSQYGTVNEKLFF
size: .
length: 15
V: TRBV4-1
D: TRBD1
J: TRBJ1-4

DNA: TGTGCCAGCAGTACCCAGACAGGGGTCGGGGAGACCCAGTACTTC
CDR3: CASSTQTGVGETQYF
size: .
length: 15
V: TRBV6-1
D: TRBD1
J: TRBJ2-5

DNA: TGCGCCAGCAGCTACGGATCGAGGATCACCGGGGAGCTGTTTTTT
CDR3: CASSYGSRITGELFF
size: .
length: 15
V: TRBV5-1
D: .
J: TRBJ2-2

DNA: TGTGCCAGCAGTCAACGGAGGGCTCCATACAATGAGCAGTTCTTC
CDR3: CASSQRRAPYNEQFF
size: .
length: 15
V: TRBV2
D: .
J: TRBJ2-1

DNA: TGTGCCAGCAGGTCTAGCGGGAGGGCTCTCGGAGAGACCCAGTACTTC
CDR3: CASRSSGRALGETQYF
size: .
length: 16
V: TRBV27
D: TRBD2
J: TRBJ2-5

DNA: TGTGCCAGCAGTACCGGACTAGCGAACACCGGGGAGCTGTTTTTT
CDR3: CASSTGLANTGELFF
size: .
length: 15
V: TRBV6-6
D: TRBD2
J: TRBJ2-2

DNA: TGCGCCAGCAGCTATTTAGCGGGAGGGCAGGAGCAGTTCTTC
CDR3: CASSYLAGGQEQFF
size: .
length: 14
V: TRBV5-1
D: TRBD2
J: TRBJ2-1

DNA: TGTGCCACCAGCAGAGACTTGACGGGCGTCAGGGGGGCCCAGCCCCAGCATTTT
CDR3: CATSRDLTGVRGAQPQHF
size: .
length: 18
V: TRBV15
D: TRBD1
J: TRBJ1-5

DNA: TGTGCCAGCAGCTTGGACCGGGGGGAAAAACTGTTTTTT
CDR3: CASSLDRGEKLFF
size: few
length: 13
V: TRBV7-2
D: .
J: TRBJ1-4

DNA: TGCGCCAGCAGGACTGGGACAGCCCTCAATCAGCCCCAGCATTTT
CDR3: CASRTGTALNQPQHF
size: .
length: 15
V: TRBV5-1
D: TRBD1
J: TRBJ1-5

DNA: TGTGCCAGCAGTTTAGGCCGAACCGGGACTGAACTGAGGAAACTGTTTTTT
CDR3: CASSLGRTGTELRKLFF
size: .
length: 17
V: TRBV28
D: .
J: TRBJ1-4

DNA: TGTACCAGCAGCCCCAGTGGGGGGGCAAACTACGAGCAGTACTTC
CDR3: CTSSPSGGANYEQYF
size: .
length: 15
V: TRBV11-2
D: .
J: TRBJ2-7

DNA: TGTGCCAGCAGTGAAGCGGGGGGGGGCGCGGGCGGGGAGCTGTTTTTT
CDR3: CASSEAGGGAGGELFF
size: .
length: 16
V: TRBV2
D: .
J: TRBJ2-2

DNA: TGTGCCAGCACCGACGGGACATTGCCTTCTTCACCCCTCCACTTT
CDR3: CASTDGTLPSSPLHF
size: few
length: 15
V: TRBV27
D: .
J: TRBJ1-6

DNA: TGCGCCAGCAGTGAGTCGTCAGACTTGAACACTGAAGCTTTCTTT
CDR3: CASSESSDLNTEAFF
size: .
length: 15
V: TRBV10-1
D: .
J: TRBJ1-1

DNA: TGTGCCAGTAGTATCGGGACAGGGACAACTAATGAAAAACTGTTTTTT
CDR3: CASSIGTGTTNEKLFF
size: .
length: 16
V: TRBV19
D: TRBD1
J: TRBJ1-4

DNA: TGCGCCAGCAGCCAAAGCGTTGGGTCGGCAAAACTGTTTTTT
CDR3: CASSQSVGSAKLFF
size: .
length: 14
V: TRBV4-1
D: .
J: TRBJ1-4

DNA: TGTGCCAGCAGCTTGGAAGTCGGGGAAGCTTTCTTT
CDR3: CASSLEVGEAFF
size: few
length: 12
V: TRBV7-2
D: .
J: TRBJ1-1

DNA: TGTGCCAGCAGCTTAGGTTTTATAGTTTCGGAGACCCAGTACTTC
CDR3: CASSLGFIVSETQYF
size: few
length: 15
V: TRBV7-9
D: .
J: TRBJ2-5

DNA: TGTGCCAGCTCACCGGTAACGGGACAGAAACACTACGAGCAGTACTTC
CDR3: CASSPVTGQKHYEQYF
size: .
length: 16
V: TRBV18
D: TRBD1
J: TRBJ2-7

DNA: TGTGCCAGCAGCTTTATCCTCACTGAAGCTTTCTTT
CDR3: CASSFILTEAFF
size: .
length: 12
V: TRBV7-9
D: .
J: TRBJ1-1

DNA: TGTGCCAGCAGGACCCAGGGGCTCCTCACAGATACGCAGTATTTT
CDR3: CASRTQGLLTDTQYF
size: .
length: 15
V: TRBV7-2
D: .
J: TRBJ2-3

DNA: TGTGCCAGCAGCGTAGTATGGGGAGAGTACCCCTACAATGAGCAGTTCTTC
CDR3: CASSVVWGEYPYNEQFF
size: few
length: 17
V: TRBV9
D: .
J: TRBJ2-1

DNA: TGTGCCTGGAACACCGGGACTAGCGGAGCCTGGGAGACCCAGTACTTC
CDR3: CAWNTGTSGAWETQYF
size: .
length: 16
V: TRBV30
D: TRBD2
J: TRBJ2-5

DNA: TGTGCCAGCAGCGCCCGAGGGGAGGCGGGAGAGGGAGATACGCAGTATTTT
CDR3: CASSARGEAGEGDTQYF
size: .
length: 17
V: TRBV9
D: TRBD2
J: TRBJ2-3

DNA: TGTGCCGGACGACAGGGGGGTTCTGAAGCTTTCTTT
CDR3: CAGRQGGSEAFF
size: .
length: 12
V: TRBV28
D: TRBD1
J: TRBJ1-1

DNA: TGTGCCAGCAGTTACTCGGGGAGGACTACTGGAAACACCATATATTTT
CDR3: CASSYSGRTTGNTIYF
size: few
length: 16
V: TRBV6-5
D: .
J: TRBJ1-3

DNA: TGTGCCAGTACCACAAAGGCGGGGGGCGCAGGTGAAGCTTTCTTT
CDR3: CASTTKAGGAGEAFF
size: .
length: 15
V: TRBV19
D: .
J: TRBJ1-1

DNA: TGTGCCAGCAGCCATCGGACTAGCGGGAGGGGGGAGCAGTACTTC
CDR3: CASSHRTSGRGEQYF
size: .
length: 15
V: TRBV14
D: TRBD2
J: TRBJ2-7

DNA: TGTGCCAGCAGTGAAGCAGGGGGCTTGAACATTCAGTACTTC
CDR3: CASSEAGGLNIQYF
size: .
length: 14
V: TRBV6-1
D: TRBD1
J: TRBJ2-4

DNA: TGTGCCAGCAGTTCGACAGGGGGCCACGGGGAGCTGTTTTTT
CDR3: CASSSTGGHGELFF
size: once
length: 14
V: TRBV28
D: TRBD1
J: TRBJ2-2

DNA: TGTGCCAGCAGCCCCGGACTAGCGGGCTCCGGGGAGCTGTTTTTT
CDR3: CASSPGLAGSGELFF
size: .
length: 15
V: TRBV9
D: TRBD2
J: TRBJ2-2

DNA: TGTGCCTGGATGACAATGCCCTCCACAGATACGCAGTATTTT
CDR3: CAWMTMPSTDTQYF
size: .
length: 14
V: TRBV30
D: .
J: TRBJ2-3

DNA: TGTGCCAGCACTAAACCGGGACAGGGTTCCTACGAGCAGTACTTC
CDR3: CASTKPGQGSYEQYF
size: .
length: 15
V: TRBV6-5
D: TRBD1
J: TRBJ2-7

DNA: TGTGCCAGCAGTCCCGGGACAGGGCTTCTCGAGCAGTACTTC
CDR3: CASSPGTGLLEQYF
size: .
length: 14
V: TRBV28
D: TRBD1
J: TRBJ2-7